The present T cell receptor (beta chain) was sequenced within a study of blood T cell repertoires in COVID-19 (dated by TCRdb to about 2020). Looking at the study overall: Samples from collaborators originated in the United States, Italy and Spain and spanned both the acute and convalescent phases of COVID-19. Samples came from the ongoing ImmuneRACE study (first 160 participants) plus 1,254 subjects from 6 global collaborators. Where available, HLA class I and class II types were taken from metadata supplied by the sample provider and were not determined by assay-based typing. The prospective study material was composed of cDNA or gDNA derived from T cells, B-cell-depleted T cells, or PBMCs. Subjects who had been exposed to COVID-19, were actively infected with it, or had recovered from it provided the deeply sampled blood TCRbeta repertoires that made up the dataset. The sample metadata nearly always contained a de-identified subject ID, COVID-19 status, age in years and sex. A freely available public database, intended as a resource for researchers studying the immune response to SARS-CoV-2, is where the repertoires were released.

About this clone itself: The antigen this receptor binds is unknown. Base qualities are not provided; no much larger clone lies one nucleotide away.

General conclusions and limits of the study: The quantity of clinical and demographic metadata differed by source and by participant and was supplied without curation.

TCRbeta CDR3 regions were amplified from genomic DNA by means of the immunoSEQ Assay, a bias-controlled multiplex PCR. The study's processing was this. The number of nucleated cells in each sample was estimated from the amplification of reference gene primers within the assay. To quantify the absolute abundance of each unique TCRbeta CDR3 rearrangement, sequence reads were collapsed and filtered. For each sample, productive Simpson clonality was calculated as the square root of Simpson's diversity index over productive rearrangements. TCRdb's version of the immuneACCESS table is confined to in-frame rearrangements and falls short of the full clone set. An unresolved V gene accounts for under half of the shortfall where checked; the remainder is of unknown origin. D and trimming were read from the DNA, whereas the V and J calls and clone size are those reported in that table. The sample includes 150,000 to 200,000 clones, with approximately 81% observed a single time. About 14% of the sample is taken by the ten largest.

Including the terminal cysteine and phenylalanine, the CDR3 comprises 15 residues. Only the CDR3 part of the read is kept: 45 bases, read in frame from the first base. In the germline V gene, CDR1 corresponds to MDHEN and CDR2 to SYDVKM. From V the trimming removes 2 bases and from J it removes 2 bases, while the gene matches leave 4 bases of the junction unaccounted for. At one collaborating source in Seattle, patients were enrolled during active infection and were followed longitudinally through the course of disease. Each collaborating institution followed its own protocols to collect whole blood in K2EDTA tubes. For TCRbeta analysis, collaborators shipped samples in one of three forms: frozen whole blood, isolated PBMCs, or DNA extracted from either of those sample types.

This clonotype was obtained from a woman aged 70 to 79 with COVID-19, enrolled during active disease. The V and J genes are TRBV28 and TRBJ1-1; TRBD1 matches 8 bases in the middle. The specimen sequenced was peripheral blood. This receptor carries the CDR3 CASSLLDRGNTEAFF. At the DNA level, the sequence is TGTGCCAGCAGTTTACTCGACAGGGGCAACACTGAAGCTTTCTTT.